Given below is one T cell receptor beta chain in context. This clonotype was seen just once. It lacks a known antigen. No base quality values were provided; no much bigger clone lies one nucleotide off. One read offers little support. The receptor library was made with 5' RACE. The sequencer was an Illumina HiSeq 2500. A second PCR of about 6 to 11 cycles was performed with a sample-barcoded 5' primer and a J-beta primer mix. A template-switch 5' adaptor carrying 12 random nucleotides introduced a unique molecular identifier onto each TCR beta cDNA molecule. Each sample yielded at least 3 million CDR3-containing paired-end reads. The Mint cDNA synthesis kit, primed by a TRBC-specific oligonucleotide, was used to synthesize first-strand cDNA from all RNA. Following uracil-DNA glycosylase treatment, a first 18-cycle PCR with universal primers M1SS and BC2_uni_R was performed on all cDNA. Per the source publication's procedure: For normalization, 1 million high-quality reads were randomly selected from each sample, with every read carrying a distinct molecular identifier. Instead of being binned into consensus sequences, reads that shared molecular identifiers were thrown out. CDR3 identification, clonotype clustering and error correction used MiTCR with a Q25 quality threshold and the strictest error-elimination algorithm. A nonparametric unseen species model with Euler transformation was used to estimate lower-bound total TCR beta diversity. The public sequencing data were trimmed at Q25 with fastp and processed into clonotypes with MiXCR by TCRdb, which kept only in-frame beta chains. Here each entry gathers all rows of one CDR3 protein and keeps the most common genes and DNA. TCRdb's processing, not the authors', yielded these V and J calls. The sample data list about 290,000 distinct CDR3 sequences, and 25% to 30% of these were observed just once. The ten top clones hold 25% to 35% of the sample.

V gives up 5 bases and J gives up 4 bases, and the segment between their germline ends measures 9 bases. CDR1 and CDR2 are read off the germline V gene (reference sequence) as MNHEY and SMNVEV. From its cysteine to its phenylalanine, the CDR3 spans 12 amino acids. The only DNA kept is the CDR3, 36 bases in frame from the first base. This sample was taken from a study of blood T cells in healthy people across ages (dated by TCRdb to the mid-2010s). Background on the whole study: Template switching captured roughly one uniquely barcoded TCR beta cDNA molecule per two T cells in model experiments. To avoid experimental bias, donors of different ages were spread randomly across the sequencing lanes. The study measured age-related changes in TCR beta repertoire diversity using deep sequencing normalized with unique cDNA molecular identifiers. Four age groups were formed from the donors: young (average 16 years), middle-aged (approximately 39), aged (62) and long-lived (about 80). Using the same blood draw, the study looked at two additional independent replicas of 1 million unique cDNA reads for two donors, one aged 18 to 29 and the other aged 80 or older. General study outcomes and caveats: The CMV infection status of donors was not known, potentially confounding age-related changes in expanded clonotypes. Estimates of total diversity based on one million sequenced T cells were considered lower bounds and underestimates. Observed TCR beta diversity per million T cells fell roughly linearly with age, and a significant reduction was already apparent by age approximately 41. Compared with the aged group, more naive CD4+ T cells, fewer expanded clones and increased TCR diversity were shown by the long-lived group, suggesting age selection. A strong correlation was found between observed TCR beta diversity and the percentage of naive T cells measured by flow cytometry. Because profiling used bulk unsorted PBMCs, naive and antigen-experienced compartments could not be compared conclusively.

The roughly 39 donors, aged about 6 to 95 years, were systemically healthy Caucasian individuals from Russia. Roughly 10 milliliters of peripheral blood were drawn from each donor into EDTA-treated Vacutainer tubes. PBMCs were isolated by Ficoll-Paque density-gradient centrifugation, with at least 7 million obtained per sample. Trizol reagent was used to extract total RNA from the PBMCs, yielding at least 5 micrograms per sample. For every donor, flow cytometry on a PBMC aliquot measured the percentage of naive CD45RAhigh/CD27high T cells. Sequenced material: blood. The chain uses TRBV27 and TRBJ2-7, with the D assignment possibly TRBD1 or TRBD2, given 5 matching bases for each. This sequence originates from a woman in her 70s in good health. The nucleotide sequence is TGTGCCAGCAGTCCTTGGGGGTACGAGCAGTACTTC. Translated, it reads CASSPWGYEQYF.